This T cell receptor beta chain was sequenced in a study of blood T cells in healthy people across ages. A second 7 to 11 cycle PCR used barcoded and J-beta primers. TCRdb reanalysed the 5' RACE reads using MiXCR and keeps one entry per CDR3 protein. Here the sample spans 1.5 million to 2 million distinct CDR3 sequences, 39% being singletons. The people who gave samples were healthy Caucasians from Russia, aged roughly 6 to 90. Germline V gene sequence: CDR1 SGHKS, CDR2 YYEKEE (reference sequence). Germline trimming cut 3 bases from V and 12 bases from J; bases unmatched to any gene: 8. The CDR3 is 13 amino acids. This clonotype was seen at least ten times.

Sequencing was carried out using blood. The genes are TRBV5-5 and TRBJ2-4; TRBD1 aligns across 8 bases. The TCR comes from a human donor in good health. DNA of the CDR3: TGTGCCAGCAGCTCAGGGGGCCCTAGGGCTCAGTACTTC. It encodes CASSSGGPRAQYF.